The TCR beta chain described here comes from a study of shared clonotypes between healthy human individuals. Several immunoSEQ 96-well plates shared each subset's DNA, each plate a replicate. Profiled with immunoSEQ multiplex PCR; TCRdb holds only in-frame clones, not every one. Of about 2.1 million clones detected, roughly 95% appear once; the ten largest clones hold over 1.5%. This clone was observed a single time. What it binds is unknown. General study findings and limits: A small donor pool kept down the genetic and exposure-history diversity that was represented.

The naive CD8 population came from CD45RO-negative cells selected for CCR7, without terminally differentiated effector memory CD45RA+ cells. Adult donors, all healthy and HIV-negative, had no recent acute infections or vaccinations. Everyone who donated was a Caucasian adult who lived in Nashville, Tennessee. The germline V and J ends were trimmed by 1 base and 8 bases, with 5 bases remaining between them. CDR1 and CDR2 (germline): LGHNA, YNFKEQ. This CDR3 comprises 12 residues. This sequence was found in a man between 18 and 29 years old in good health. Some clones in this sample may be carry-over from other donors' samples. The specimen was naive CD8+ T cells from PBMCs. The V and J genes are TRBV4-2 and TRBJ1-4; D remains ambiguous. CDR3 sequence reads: CASSQVSEKLFF. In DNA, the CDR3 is TGTGCCAGCAGCCAAGTTTCAGAAAAACTGTTTTTT.